This T cell receptor (beta chain) was sequenced for a study of molecular identifiers for immune sequencing clone quantification. The authors gated naive CD8 T cells as CD8+CD4-CCR7+CD45RA+ for sorting. The CDR3 is made up of 15 amino acids. Germline V gene sequence: CDR1 GTSNPN, CDR2 SVGIG (reference sequence). The study, taken as a whole, reports: In naive cells, under 1% of molecules belonged to clones above 20 RNA copies, against over 99% in effector cells. Amid roughly 1 million naive cells, spiked Jurkat TCR RNA from one cell was reportedly still detectable. Sizes of clones that are highly expanded could be underestimated (if identical TCR molecules share a barcode).

Turning to this clonotype: The antigen is unknown. Given the absence of the conserved phenylalanine or tryptophan at the CDR3 end, a read error is likely.

TCRdb fed the PCR reads into MiXCR, producing one record per CDR3 protein. The repertoire holds 250,000 to 400,000 distinct CDR3 sequences, 20% to 25% seen once, with 0.81% in the top ten. The origin of this receptor is a human donor in good health. Some libraries in this study had Jurkat cell RNA spiked in. The V gene is TRBV30, the J gene TRBJ2-7; D is perhaps TRBD2 (5 bases). Sequencing was carried out using naive CD8+ T cells from blood, with Jurkat cell RNA spiked in. This sample's subset: FACS-sorted CD8+CD4-CCR7+CD45RA+ naive T cells. Here the CDR3 DNA reads TGTGCCCGGAGTGTCTACGCGGGTCCCATCTACGAGCAGTACCTC. Protein product: CARSVYAGPIYEQYL.